The 14 T cell receptor beta chains presented below share a single source sample, sequenced in a study of blood T cell repertoires in COVID-19. Produced via immunoSEQ multiplex PCR; TCRdb's table is partial and in-frame only. The sample yields under 200,000 clones, under 95% seen once. Sample: peripheral blood. The receptors were gathered from a man between 18 and 29 years old with acute or convalescent COVID-19.

The chain employs TRBV19 and TRBJ1-5, with D possibly TRBD1 on 5 matching bases. Germline CDR1 is LNHDA and CDR2 is SQIVND (reference sequence). Trimming took off 5 bases at V and 7 bases at J, with 12 bases between the two ends. The length of the CDR3 is 13 residues. Here the CDR3 reads CASSQGLVQPQHF. CDR3 bases: TGTGCCAGTAGTCAGGGTCTTGTCCAGCCCCAGCATTTT.

The gene calls are TRBV12-3 or TRBV12-4 and TRBJ1-1, with D tentatively TRBD1 (6 bases). V was shortened by 3 bases and J by 9 bases, with 8 bases between the two germline ends. The length of the CDR3 is 11 residues. Here the CDR3 DNA reads TGTGCCAGCAGTTTCAGGGGACAAGCTTTCTTT. Translating gives CASSFRGQAFF.

Written as DNA, the CDR3 is TGTGCCAGCAGCTTAAAGGGGGGGTCTGGAAACACCATATATTTT. Translating it yields CASSLKGGSGNTIYF. This chain links TRBV7-8 with TRBJ1-3, with D tentatively TRBD1 (6 bases). V lost 2 bases, J lost 1 base, and 9 bases lay in between. The CDR3 runs 15 residues. Looked up from germline, CDR1 is SGHVS and CDR2 is FQNEAQ.

The CDR3 DNA sequence: TGTGCCAGTTATCTTGATGCGGGGAGAATCTACGAGCAGTACTTC. Residues: CASYLDAGRIYEQYF. This rearrangement joins TRBV6-6 to TRBJ2-7; the D gene is possibly TRBD2 (6 bases). Germline V gene sequence: CDR1 MNHNY, CDR2 SVGAGI (reference sequence). The V end was cut by 9 bases, the J end by 3 bases, with 21 bases between. CDR3 size: 15 residues.

The rearrangement links TRBV18 to TRBJ1-1; TRBD1 matches 9 bases. CDR1 and CDR2 from the germline V gene are KGHSH and LQKENI. CDR3 length: 15 amino acids. The V and J ends lost 3 bases and 1 base, in that order; junction bases with no gene match: 3. The CDR3 region has the DNA TGTGCCAGCTCACCCCGACAGGGGGAGAACACTGAAGCTTTCTTT. Translation: CASSPRQGENTEAFF. The full variable domain, completed using reference TRBV18 and TRBJ1-1, is NAGVMQNPRHLVRRRGQEARLRCSPMKGHSHVYWYRQLPEEGLKFMVYLQKENIIDESGMPKERFSAEFPKEGPSILRIQQVVRGDSAAYFCASSPRQGENTEAFFGQGTRLTVV.

The chain recombines TRBV30 with TRBJ2-1, with TRBD1 as a possible D gene (6 bases). Trimming cost V 0 bases and J 4 bases, with 16 bases left between them. The CDR3 sequence is 16 residues long. Germline V gene lookup returns CDR1 GTSNPN and CDR2 SVGIG (reference sequence). Here the CDR3 DNA reads TGTGCCTGGAGTGTACCCCCCCCTGACAGGTACAATGAGCAGTTCTTC. Translated, it gives CAWSVPPPDRYNEQFF.

This chain uses TRBV30 with TRBJ1-3, with 7 bases fitting TRBD1. Per germline, CDR1 GTSNPN and CDR2 SVGIG (reference sequence). J gave up 0 bases and V 0 bases, and 8 bases lay outside the gene matches. This CDR3 is built from 17 residues. The CDR3 spells CAWSVTPGGSSGNTIYF. The CDR3 coding sequence is TGTGCCTGGAGTGTAACCCCAGGGGGAAGCTCTGGAAACACCATATATTTT. Based on the CDR3 plus reference TRBV30 and TRBJ1-3, the full variable domain is SQTIHQWPATLVQPVGSPLSLECTVEGTSNPNLYWYRQAAGRGLQLLFYSVGIGQISSEVPQNLSASRPQDRQFILSSKKLLLSDSGFYLCAWSVTPGGSSGNTIYFGEGSWLTVV.

This sequence joins TRBV29-1 and TRBJ1-2; TRBD1 matches 8 bases. After removal of 5 bases from V and 3 bases from J, the junction contained 8 bases not matched to a gene. Germline CDR1 is SQVTM and CDR2 is ANQGSEA. This CDR3 has 14 amino acids. The CDR3 loop is CSVPPDRVYYGYTF. In nucleotides, the CDR3 is TGCAGCGTTCCGCCGGACAGGGTATACTATGGCTACACCTTC.

The chain has TRBV3-1 (or the pseudogene TRBV3-2) and TRBJ1-2, with unresolved D. Trimming stripped 2 bases from V and 8 bases from J, with 9 bases between. This CDR3 comprises 12 residues. Germline values: CDR1 LGHDT, CDR2 YNNKEL (reference sequence). The CDR3 DNA reads as TGTGCCAGCAGCCAAACGCTACAGGGCTACACCTTC. As protein: CASSQTLQGYTF.

V and J are TRBV7-2 and TRBJ2-2; possible D gene TRBD2, 6 bases. There are 13 residues in the CDR3. V was trimmed by 5 bases and J by 6 bases, leaving 10 bases between them. Germline V gene lookup returns CDR1 SGHTA and CDR2 FQGNSA. The CDR3 protein is CASSIRLAGELFF. The DNA for the CDR3 is TGTGCCAGCAGCATACGACTAGCCGGGGAGCTGTTTTTT.

The chain carries TRBV7-8 and TRBJ2-5; 11 positions agree with TRBD1. V lost 7 bases, J lost 5 bases, and 9 bases stayed unmatched. This CDR3 spans 15 amino acids. The germline V gene has CDR1 SGHVS and CDR2 FQNEAQ. The CDR3: CASTFRGQGAETQYF. The CDR3 DNA sequence: TGTGCCAGCACCTTCCGAGGACAGGGGGCCGAGACCCAGTACTTC.

J is TRBJ1-3 and V is TRBV19; 8 bases line up with TRBD1. The CDR3 loop spans 16 amino acids. Germline CDR1 is LNHDA and CDR2 is SQIVND (reference sequence). With 5 bases clipped from V and 1 base from J, the junction kept 7 bases outside the gene matches. The CDR3 DNA reads TGTGCCAGTAGTGGACGACAGGGGTTATCTGGAAACACCATATATTTT. Its translation: CASSGRQGLSGNTIYF.

V gene TRBV6-5 combines with J gene TRBJ2-3, with 7 bases that match TRBD1. The CDR3 covers 15 residues. Germline loops: CDR1 MNHEY, CDR2 SVGAGI. After removal of 4 bases from V and 0 bases from J, the junction contained 4 bases not matched to a gene. This CDR3 is CASSWDRSSTDTQYF. CDR3 bases: TGTGCCAGCAGTTGGGACAGATCTAGCACAGATACGCAGTATTTT.

The genes are TRBV12-5 and TRBJ1-1, with D tentatively TRBD1 (5 bases). The germline CDR1 and CDR2 sequences are LGHNT and FRNRAP. This CDR3 has 20 residues. V dropped 2 bases and J dropped 0 bases, with 25 bases sitting between them. In nucleotides, the CDR3 is TGTGCTAGTGGTTTGTACCGGAGGGACGGCGAAAAAACCTTGAACACTGAAGCTTTCTTT. Protein sequence: CASGLYRRDGEKTLNTEAFF.